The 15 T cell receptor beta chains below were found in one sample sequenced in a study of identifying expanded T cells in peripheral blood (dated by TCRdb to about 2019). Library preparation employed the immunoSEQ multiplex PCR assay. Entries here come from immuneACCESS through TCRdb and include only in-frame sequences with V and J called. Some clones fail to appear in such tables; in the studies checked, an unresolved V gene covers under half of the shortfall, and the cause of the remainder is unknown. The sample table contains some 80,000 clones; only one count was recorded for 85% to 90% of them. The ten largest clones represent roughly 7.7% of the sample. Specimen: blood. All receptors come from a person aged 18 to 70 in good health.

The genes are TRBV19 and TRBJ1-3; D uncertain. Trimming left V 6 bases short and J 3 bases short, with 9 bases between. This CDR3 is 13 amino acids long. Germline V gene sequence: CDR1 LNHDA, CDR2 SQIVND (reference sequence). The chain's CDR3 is CASRVQVGNTIYF. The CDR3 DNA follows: TGTGCCAGTAGGGTACAAGTTGGAAACACCATATATTTT.

This CDR3 is CASSLVAGFNEQYF. DNA for the CDR3: TGTGCCAGCAGCCTCGTGGCAGGGTTCAACGAGCAGTACTTC. The chain is built from TRBV11-3 and TRBJ2-7, with D possibly matching TRBD1 (5 bases). CDR3 length equals 14 residues. V was shortened by 5 bases and J by 5 bases, with 16 bases between the two germline ends. Germline assignment: CDR1 SGHNT and CDR2 YENEEA.

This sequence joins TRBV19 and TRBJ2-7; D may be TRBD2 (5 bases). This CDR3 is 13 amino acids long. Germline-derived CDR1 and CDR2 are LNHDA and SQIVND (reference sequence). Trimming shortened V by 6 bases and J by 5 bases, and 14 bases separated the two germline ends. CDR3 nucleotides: TGTGCCAGTAGGCGAGAGGGTTTTGACGAGCAGTACTTC. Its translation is CASRREGFDEQYF.

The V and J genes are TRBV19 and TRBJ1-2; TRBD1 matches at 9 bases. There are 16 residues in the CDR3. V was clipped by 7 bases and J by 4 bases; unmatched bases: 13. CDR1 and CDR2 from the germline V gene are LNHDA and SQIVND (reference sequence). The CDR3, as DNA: TGTGCCAGTACCGCGCCCCGGGACAGGGCCTCCTATGGCTACACCTTC. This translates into CASTAPRDRASYGYTF.

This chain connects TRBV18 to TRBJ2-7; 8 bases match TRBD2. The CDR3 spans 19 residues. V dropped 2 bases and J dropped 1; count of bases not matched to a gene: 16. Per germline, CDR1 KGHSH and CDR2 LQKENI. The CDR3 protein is CASSPREAGERGVSYEQYF. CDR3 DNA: TGTGCCAGCTCACCAAGGGAAGCGGGAGAACGAGGGGTTTCCTACGAGCAGTACTTC. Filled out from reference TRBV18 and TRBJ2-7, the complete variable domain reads NAGVMQNPRHLVRRRGQEARLRCSPMKGHSHVYWYRQLPEEGLKFMVYLQKENIIDESGMPKERFSAEFPKEGPSILRIQQVVRGDSAAYFCASSPREAGERGVSYEQYFGPGTRLTVT.

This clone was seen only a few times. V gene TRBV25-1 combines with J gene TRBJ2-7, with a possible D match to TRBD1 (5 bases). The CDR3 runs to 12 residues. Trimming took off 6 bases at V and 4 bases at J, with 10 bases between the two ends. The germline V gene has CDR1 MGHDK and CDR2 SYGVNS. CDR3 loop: CASSHQGYEQYF. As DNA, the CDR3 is TGTGCCAGCAGCCACCAGGGATACGAGCAGTACTTC.

Here the CDR3 DNA reads TGTGCCAGCAGCTTAGTAGGGGCTATGGGGGAGGCCCGGGGGACCCAGTACTTC. Protein sequence: CASSLVGAMGEARGTQYF. The genes are TRBV7-8 and TRBJ2-5; possibly TRBD2 for D (6 bases). V gave up 1 base and J gave up 7 bases, with 25 bases separating them. CDR1 is SGHVS, CDR2 FQNEAQ, per germline. The CDR3 runs 18 residues.

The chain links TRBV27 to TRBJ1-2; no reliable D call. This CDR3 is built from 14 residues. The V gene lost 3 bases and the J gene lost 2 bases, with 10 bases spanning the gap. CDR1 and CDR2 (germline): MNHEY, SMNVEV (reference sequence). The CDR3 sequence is CASSFNGQNYGYTF. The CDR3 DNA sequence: TGTGCCAGCAGTTTCAATGGGCAGAACTATGGCTACACCTTC.

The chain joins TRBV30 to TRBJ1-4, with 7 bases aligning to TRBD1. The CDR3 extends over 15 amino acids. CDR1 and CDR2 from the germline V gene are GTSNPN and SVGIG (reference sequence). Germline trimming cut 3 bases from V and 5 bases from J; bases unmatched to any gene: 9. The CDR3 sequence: CAWSALGTDNEKLFF. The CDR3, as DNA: TGTGCCTGGAGCGCCCTAGGGACAGACAATGAAAAACTGTTTTTT.

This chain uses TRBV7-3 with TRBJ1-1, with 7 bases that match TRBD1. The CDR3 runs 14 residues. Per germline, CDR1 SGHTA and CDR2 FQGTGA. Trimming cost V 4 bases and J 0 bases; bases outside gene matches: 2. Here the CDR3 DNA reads TGTGCCAGCAGCTCCCAGGGGGTGAACACTGAAGCTTTCTTT. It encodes CASSSQGVNTEAFF.

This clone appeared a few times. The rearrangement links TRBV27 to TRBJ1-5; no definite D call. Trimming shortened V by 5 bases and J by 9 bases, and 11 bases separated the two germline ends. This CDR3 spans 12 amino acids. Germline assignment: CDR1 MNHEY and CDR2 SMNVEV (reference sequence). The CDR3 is CASSLPPGPQHF. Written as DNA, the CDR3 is TGTGCCAGCAGTCTCCCTCCCGGGCCCCAGCATTTT.

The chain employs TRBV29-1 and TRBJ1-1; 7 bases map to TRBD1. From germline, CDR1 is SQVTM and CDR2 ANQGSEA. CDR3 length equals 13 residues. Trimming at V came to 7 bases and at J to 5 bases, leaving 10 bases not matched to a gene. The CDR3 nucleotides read TGCAGCGCAAACCGACAGGGCTTGACTGAAGCTTTCTTT. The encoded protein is CSANRQGLTEAFF. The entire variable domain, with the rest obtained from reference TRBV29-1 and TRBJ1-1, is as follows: SAVISQKPSRDICQRGTSLTIQCQVDSQVTMMFWYRQQPGQSLTLIATANQGSEATYESGFVIDKFPISRPNLTFSTLTVSNMSPEDSSIYLCSANRQGLTEAFFGQGTRLTVV.

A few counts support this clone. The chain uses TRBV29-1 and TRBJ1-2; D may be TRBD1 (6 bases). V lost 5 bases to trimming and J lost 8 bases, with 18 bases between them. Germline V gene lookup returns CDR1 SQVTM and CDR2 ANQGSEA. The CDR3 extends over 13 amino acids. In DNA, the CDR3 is TGCAGCGTTCCTAGGGGGGATACCCGGGGCTACACCTTC. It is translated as CSVPRGDTRGYTF.

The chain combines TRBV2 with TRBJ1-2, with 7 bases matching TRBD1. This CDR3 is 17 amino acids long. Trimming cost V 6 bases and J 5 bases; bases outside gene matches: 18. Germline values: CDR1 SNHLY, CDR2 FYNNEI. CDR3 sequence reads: CASRVTLLTGHRYGYTF. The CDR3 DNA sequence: TGTGCCAGCAGAGTAACTTTGTTGACAGGGCATAGGTATGGCTACACCTTC.

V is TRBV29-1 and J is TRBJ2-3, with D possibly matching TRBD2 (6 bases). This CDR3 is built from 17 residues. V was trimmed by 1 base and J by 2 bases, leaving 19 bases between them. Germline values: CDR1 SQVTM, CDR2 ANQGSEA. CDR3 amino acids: CSVEGYGGSTNTDTQYF. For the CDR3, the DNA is TGCAGCGTTGAAGGGTATGGGGGGTCGACAAACACAGATACGCAGTATTTT.